A single sample gave rise to the 9 T cell receptor beta chains below, sequenced in a study of CD8 T cells in Susac syndrome. Random hexamers served to reverse transcribe roughly 0.45 to 1 ug RNA. TCRdb passed the immunoSEQ multiplex PCR reads through MiXCR, listing each CDR3 protein once. The data hold around 150,000 distinct CDR3 sequences, with around 95% observed a single time. The sample was CD4+ T cells from PBMCs. The source of these receptors is a human donor with Susac syndrome.

The rearrangement joins TRBV10-3 to TRBJ2-7; 10 positions match TRBD2. Germline-derived CDR1 and CDR2 are ENHRY and SYGVKD. The V and J ends lost 3 bases and 5 bases, in that order; junction bases with no gene match: 4. The length of the CDR3 is 14 residues. CDR3 sequence: CAISDGAGGDEQYF. The CDR3 DNA reads TGTGCCATCAGTGACGGAGCGGGAGGGGACGAGCAGTACTTC.

This clonotype was counted a single time. The J gene is TRBJ1-2, the V gene TRBV9; tentatively, D is TRBD1 (5 bases). V was cut by 0 bases and J by 4 bases, with 13 bases left in between. In germline, CDR1 is SGDLS, CDR2 YYNGEE. The CDR3 is made up of 15 amino acids. The CDR3 region is CASSVDGTDFYGYTF. The CDR3, as DNA: TGTGCCAGCAGCGTAGACGGGACCGACTTCTATGGCTACACCTTC. The entire variable domain, with the rest obtained from reference TRBV9 and TRBJ1-2, is as follows: DSGVTQTPKHLITATGQRVTLRCSPRSGDLSVYWYQQSLDQGLQFLIQYYNGEERAKGNILERFSAQQFPDLHSELNLSSLELGDSALYFCASSVDGTDFYGYTFGSGTRLTVV.

This clonotype was picked up one time. This chain connects TRBV4-1 to TRBJ1-2, with D perhaps TRBD1 (5 bases). Germline loops: CDR1 MGHRA, CDR2 YSYEKL. The V gene lost 0 bases and the J gene lost 8 bases, with 16 bases spanning the gap. CDR3 length equals 15 residues. In nucleotides, the CDR3 is TGCGCCAGCAGCCAAGAAGTGGGGACTCACGGGGGCTACACCTTC. Protein: CASSQEVGTHGGYTF.

This rearrangement joins TRBV5-1 to TRBJ2-5; D might be TRBD2 (6 bases). The V and J ends lost 1 base and 3 bases respectively, with 13 bases between them. From germline, CDR1 is SGHRS and CDR2 YFSETQ. The CDR3 extends over 15 amino acids. Here the CDR3 reads CASSLTSREEETQYF. For the CDR3, the DNA is TGCGCCAGCAGCTTGACTTCCAGGGAGGAAGAGACCCAGTACTTC.

This clonotype was seen once. The chain couples TRBV9 to TRBJ2-3; D possibly corresponds to TRBD1 (6 bases). Germline V lookup: CDR1 SGDLS, CDR2 YYNGEE. The ends were cut back, 2 bases at V and 5 bases at J, with 12 bases in the middle. CDR3 length: 14 amino acids. CDR3 protein: CASSVRQDLDTQYF. CDR3 nucleotides: TGTGCCAGCAGCGTTCGACAGGACTTAGATACGCAGTATTTT.

This chain links TRBV28 with TRBJ1-2; no firm D call. Deletions cut 7 bases from V and 4 bases from J, with 16 bases between. From germline, CDR1 is MDHEN and CDR2 SYDVKM. There are 14 residues in the CDR3. In DNA form, the CDR3 reads TGTGCCAGCATGTGGGCGCGACGAGCCTATGGCTACACCTTC. Translated, it gives CASMWARRAYGYTF.

The genes are TRBV3-1 and TRBJ2-3; no definite D call. With 4 bases removed from V and 1 base from J, the gap between germline ends came to 3 bases. The germline gives CDR1 LGHDT, CDR2 YNNKEL (reference sequence). The CDR3 extends over 12 amino acids. Written as DNA, the CDR3 is TGTGCCAGCAGCCGCCGCACAGATACGCAGTATTTT. This translates into CASSRRTDTQYF.

V usage is TRBV5-4 and J usage is TRBJ2-5; D possibly corresponds to TRBD2 (6 bases). V lost 4 bases and J lost 9, with 16 bases in between. CDR3 length: 13 amino acids. CDR1 SGHNT and CDR2 YYREEE come from the germline V gene (reference sequence). CDR3 residues: CASSTGLPGAQYF. The CDR3 DNA sequence: TGTGCCAGCAGCACGGGACTTCCCGGGGCCCAGTACTTC. The entire variable domain, with the rest obtained from reference TRBV5-4 and TRBJ2-5, is as follows: ETGVTQSPTHLIKTRGQQVTLRCSSQSGHNTVSWYQQALGQGPQFIFQYYREEENGRGNFPPRFSGLQFPNYSSELNVNALELDDSALYLCASSTGLPGAQYFGPGTRLLVL.

The chain carries TRBV3-1 and TRBJ2-7, with D possibly matching TRBD2 (5 bases). V was cut by 4 bases and J by 1 base, with 8 bases left in between. Germline V gives CDR1 LGHDT, CDR2 YNNKEL (reference sequence). This CDR3 has 13 amino acids. DNA of the CDR3: TGTGCCAGCAGCCGGACTCCGTCCTACGAGCAGTACTTC. Encoded protein: CASSRTPSYEQYF.